A single sample gave rise to the 9 T cell receptor beta chains below, sequenced in a study of blood T cells in healthy people across ages. Primers used in a second PCR of roughly 6 to 11 cycles were a sample-barcoded 5' primer and a J-beta primer mix. One entry per CDR3 protein, called by TCRdb with MiXCR from the 5' RACE reads. The sample holds over a million distinct CDR3 sequences, around 43% seen once. Input material: blood. Every receptor here comes from a woman aged 60-70 years in good health.

The V gene is TRBV20-1, the J gene TRBJ1-1; 7 nucleotides match TRBD1. Germline V gene lookup returns CDR1 DFQATT and CDR2 SNEGSKA (reference sequence). V gave up 0 bases and J gave up 1 base; unmatched junction bases: 14. The length of the CDR3 is 18 residues. The CDR3 nucleotides are TGCAGTGCTAGAGATAGTTTTGGGAAACACAGGGGGAACACTGAAGCTTTCTTT. Translation: CSARDSFGKHRGNTEAFF.

The chain couples TRBV29-1 to TRBJ2-1, with a tentative D call TRBD1 (5 bases). V was cut by 7 bases and J by 10 bases, with 11 bases left in between. This CDR3 contains 10 residues. Per the germline V gene, CDR1 is SQVTM and CDR2 is ANQGSEA. The CDR3 region has the DNA TGCAGCGCCACTGGGGCGGAGCAGTTCTTC. This encodes CSATGAEQFF.

V usage is TRBV6-6 and J usage is TRBJ2-7; possible D gene TRBD1, 5 bases. The V gene lost 4 bases and the J gene lost 6 bases, with 10 bases spanning the gap. The CDR3 is 12 residues long. Germline assignment: CDR1 MNHNY and CDR2 SVGAGI (reference sequence). The CDR3 sequence: CASSSRATEQYF. Written as DNA, the CDR3 is TGTGCCAGCAGTTCCAGGGCAACCGAGCAGTACTTC.

The chain links TRBV6-1 to TRBJ1-1; TRBD1 matches at 12 bases. The CDR3 consists of 15 residues. Germline V gene sequence: CDR1 MNHNS, CDR2 SASEGT. V was pared by 5 bases and J by 9 bases, with 10 bases of the junction left unmatched. DNA of the CDR3: TGTGCCAGCAGTCTATCCGGGACAGGGGGCGCAAAAGCTTTCTTT. This encodes CASSLSGTGGAKAFF.

Ten or more counts support this clonotype. J is TRBJ2-5 and V is TRBV4-2; 8 bases align to TRBD2. Per the germline V gene, CDR1 is LGHNA and CDR2 is YNFKEQ. The CDR3 has 16 residues. Trimming at V came to 0 bases and at J to 3 bases, leaving 6 bases not matched to a gene. The chain's CDR3 is CASSQDSGREKETQYF. CDR3 DNA sequence: TGTGCCAGCAGCCAAGATTCCGGGAGGGAAAAAGAGACCCAGTACTTC.

The chain recombines TRBV15 with TRBJ2-5; no reliable D call. This CDR3 region has 15 residues. Trimming took 1 base from V and 2 from J, leaving 11 bases between them. CDR1 is LNHNV, CDR2 YYDKDF, per germline (reference sequence). CDR3 protein: CATSRGRVQQETQYF. The CDR3 DNA is TGTGCCACCAGCAGAGGACGGGTCCAACAAGAGACCCAGTACTTC.

This clonotype has only a few counts. The V gene is TRBV5-1, the J gene TRBJ2-6; unclear D gene. Trimming pared 4 bases from V and 0 bases from J, leaving 11 bases between. This CDR3 has 16 amino acids. From germline, CDR1 is SGHRS and CDR2 YFSETQ. The CDR3, as DNA: TGCGCCAGCAGCCTCACGGAACGCTCTGGGGCCAACGTCCTGACTTTC. Encoded protein: CASSLTERSGANVLTF.

This chain joins TRBV28 and TRBJ2-1; D possibly corresponds to TRBD2 (5 bases). V lost 6 bases and J 2 bases, leaving 11 bases between the germline ends. The CDR3 has 14 residues. Germline V gene lookup returns CDR1 MDHEN and CDR2 SYDVKM. CDR3 in DNA: TGTGCCAGCAGGGTACTAGTGCCCTACAATGAGCAGTTCTTC. Amino acid sequence: CASRVLVPYNEQFF.

The V call is TRBV20-1, the J call TRBJ2-3, with D hard to call. With 4 bases removed from V and 6 bases from J, the gap between germline ends came to 8 bases. The V gene's germline CDR1 is DFQATT and CDR2 SNEGSKA (reference sequence). The CDR3 covers 11 residues. The CDR3 DNA reads TGCAGTGCTAATGAGAGGGATACGCAGTATTTT. It is translated as CSANERDTQYF.